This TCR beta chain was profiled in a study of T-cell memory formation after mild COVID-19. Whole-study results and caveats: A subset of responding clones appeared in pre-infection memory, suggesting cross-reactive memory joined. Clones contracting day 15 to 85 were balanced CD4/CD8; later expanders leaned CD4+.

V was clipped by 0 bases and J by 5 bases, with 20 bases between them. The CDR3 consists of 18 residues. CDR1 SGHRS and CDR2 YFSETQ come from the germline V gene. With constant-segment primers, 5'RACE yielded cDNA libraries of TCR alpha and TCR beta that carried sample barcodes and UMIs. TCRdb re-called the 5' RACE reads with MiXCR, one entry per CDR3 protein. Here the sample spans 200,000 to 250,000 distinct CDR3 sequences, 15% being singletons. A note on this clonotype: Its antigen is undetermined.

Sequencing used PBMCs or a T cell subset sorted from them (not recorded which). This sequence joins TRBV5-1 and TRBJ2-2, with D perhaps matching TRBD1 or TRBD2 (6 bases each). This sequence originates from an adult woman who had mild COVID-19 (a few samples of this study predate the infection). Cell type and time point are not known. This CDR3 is CASSLAGGGSIRTGELFF. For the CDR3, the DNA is TGCGCCAGCAGCTTGGCCGGAGGGGGGTCGATAAGAACCGGGGAGCTGTTTTTT.